The sequence of this T cell receptor (beta chain) was determined in a study of T cell changes during pregnancy in multiple sclerosis. The CDR3 runs 14 residues. Trimming removed 1 base from V and 12 bases from J; junction bases left unmatched: 11. Germline loops: CDR1 ENHRY, CDR2 SYGVKD. Produced via immunoSEQ multiplex PCR; TCRdb's table is partial and in-frame only. The sample records roughly 110,000 clones, around 93% being singletons. This specimen was peripheral blood, taken after pregnancy. The chain uses TRBV10-3 and TRBJ1-2; 7 bases fit TRBD1. The sequence derives from a female donor with multiple sclerosis, enrolled in a pregnancy study. The CDR3 sequence: CAISEFTPQGGDTF. In DNA, the CDR3 is TGTGCCATCAGTGAGTTTACCCCGCAGGGGGGAGACACCTTC.